These 13 T cell receptor beta chains were all obtained from the same sample, sequenced in a study of technical replicates of blood from a handful of donors. Clones were read by immunoSEQ multiplex PCR, and TCRdb kept only the in-frame ones, dropping some. The sample contains 60,000 to 90,000 clones, over 85% of which appear only once. The sequenced sample consisted of T cells isolated from PBMCs. Every receptor here comes from a human donor in good health.

V gene TRBV4-2 combines with J gene TRBJ2-6; D uncertain. This CDR3 comprises 15 residues. Trimming removed 4 bases from V and 4 bases from J, with 11 bases in between. CDR1 is LGHNA, CDR2 YNFKEQ, per germline. The CDR3 region has the DNA TGTGCCAGCAGCCTAGTCCATACCGGGGCCAACGTCCTGACTTTC. Its protein product is CASSLVHTGANVLTF.

The CDR3 here is CASSWGDSYEQYF. As DNA, the CDR3 is TGTGCCAGCAGTTGGGGGGACAGCTACGAGCAGTACTTC. This chain links TRBV6-5 with TRBJ2-7; tentative D call: TRBD1 (7 bases). The CDR3 loop spans 13 amino acids. Trimming left V 4 bases short and J 3 bases short, with 10 bases between. The germline V gene encodes CDR1 MNHEY and CDR2 SVGAGI.

The chain links TRBV19 to TRBJ2-7, with 13 bases lining up with TRBD2. The CDR3 has 20 residues. Germline V CDR1 and CDR2: LNHDA, SQIVND (reference sequence). V trimming: 4 bases; J trimming: 0 bases; junction bases outside the gene matches: 15. The chain's CDR3 is CASSTEYGTSGTYSSYEQYF. Written as DNA, the CDR3 is TGTGCCAGTAGTACCGAATATGGGACTAGCGGGACCTACTCCTCCTACGAGCAGTACTTC.

J is TRBJ2-1 and V is TRBV5-4, with 8 bases identical to TRBD2. The CDR3 consists of 15 residues. V lost 1 base to trimming and J lost 7 bases; unmatched junction nucleotides: 7. Germline CDR1 SGHNT, CDR2 YYREEE (reference sequence). The CDR3 coding sequence is TGTGCCAGCAGCTTGACTAGCGGAGCCGGAAATGAGCAGTTCTTC. It translates to CASSLTSGAGNEQFF.

The chain carries TRBV10-3 and TRBJ1-5, with 7 bases aligning to TRBD1. From germline, CDR1 is ENHRY and CDR2 SYGVKD. The CDR3 spans 14 residues. The trim removed 6 bases at V and 6 bases at J, leaving 8 bases unmatched. CDR3 DNA: TGTGCCATCAGCCCTAGGCAGGGGGTTCAGCCCCAGCATTTT. Translation gives CAISPRQGVQPQHF.

The DNA of the CDR3 is TGTGCCAGCAGTGAAGCGGGCAGGGGGGTTTTGAATGAGCAGTTCTTC. This encodes CASSEAGRGVLNEQFF. The chain links TRBV2 to TRBJ2-1, with a possible D match to TRBD1 (7 bases). The CDR3 loop spans 16 amino acids. V lost 0 bases to trimming and J lost 7 bases, with 16 bases between them. Looked up from germline, CDR1 is SNHLY and CDR2 is FYNNEI.

This sequence joins TRBV30 and TRBJ1-1; 7 positions agree with TRBD1. CDR3 length equals 13 residues. From germline, CDR1 is GTSNPN and CDR2 SVGIG (reference sequence). J lost 0 bases, V lost 2 bases, and 0 bases had no gene match. CDR3 protein: CAWSTGVNTEAFF. The CDR3 DNA reads as TGTGCCTGGAGTACAGGGGTGAACACTGAAGCTTTCTTT.

The chain recombines TRBV9 with TRBJ1-4; 9 positions agree with TRBD1. Germline V gene data show CDR1 as SGDLS and CDR2 as YYNGEE. The junction had 22 bases not matched to a gene; V was cut back by 4 bases and J by 6 bases. The length of the CDR3 is 20 residues. This chain's CDR3 is CASSPFFTRDREVSDEKLFF. CDR3 sequence (DNA): TGTGCCAGCAGCCCCTTTTTTACCCGGGACAGGGAGGTGTCTGATGAAAAACTGTTTTTT.

The gene calls are TRBV5-1 and TRBJ1-4; TRBD1 is a possible D gene (5 bases). CDR3 length: 17 residues. The germline V gene has CDR1 SGHRS and CDR2 YFSETQ. The V and J ends lost 0 bases and 2 bases respectively, with 14 bases between them. CDR3 in amino acids: CASSLGFRKGTNEKLFF. In DNA, the CDR3 is TGCGCCAGCAGCTTGGGTTTCAGGAAGGGGACTAATGAAAAACTGTTTTTT.

V is TRBV15 and J is TRBJ2-5; D gene unclear. The germline gives CDR1 LNHNV, CDR2 YYDKDF (reference sequence). The CDR3 has 14 amino acids. Trimming cost V 1 base and J 1 base, with 7 bases left between them. CDR3 sequence reads: CATSRVSSQETQYF. The CDR3 nucleotides read TGTGCCACCAGCAGAGTTAGCAGCCAAGAGACCCAGTACTTC. The variable domain in full, with the rest retrieved from reference TRBV15 and TRBJ2-5, is DAMVIQNPRYQVTQFGKPVTLSCSQTLNHNVMYWYQQKSSQAPKLLFHYYDKDFNNEADTPDNFQSRRPNTSFCFLDIRSPGLGDTAMYLCATSRVSSQETQYFGPGTRLLVL.

The rearrangement joins TRBV20-1 to TRBJ2-5, with D unclear. The V gene's germline CDR1 is DFQATT and CDR2 SNEGSKA (reference sequence). The V gene lost 5 bases and the J gene lost 0 bases, with 4 bases spanning the gap. The CDR3 spans 11 residues. CDR3 sequence reads: CSAAYQETQYF. The CDR3 nucleotides read TGCAGTGCTGCGTACCAAGAGACCCAGTACTTC.

The gene calls are TRBV5-4 and TRBJ2-2; weak D call: TRBD2 (5 bases). The germline V gene has CDR1 SGHNT and CDR2 YYREEE (reference sequence). The CDR3 contains 15 residues. The germline V and J ends were trimmed by 3 bases and 3 bases, with 12 bases remaining between them. The CDR3 loop reads CASSYLAPDTGELFF. As DNA, the CDR3 is TGTGCCAGCAGCTATCTAGCCCCGGACACCGGGGAGCTGTTTTTT.

This rearrangement joins TRBV29-1 to TRBJ2-7, with 10 bases identical to TRBD1. The CDR3 runs 15 residues. The germline gives CDR1 SQVTM, CDR2 ANQGSEA. J was trimmed by 4 bases and V by 2 bases; bases with no gene match: 8. The DNA for the CDR3 is TGCAGCGTTGAAATGGTCCGGACAGGGGGTTACGAGCAGTACTTC. Translation: CSVEMVRTGGYEQYF.